This T cell receptor beta chain was identified during a study of immune evolution from preneoplasia to lung adenocarcinoma. General observations from the study: Top clone share appeared to fall from AAH through AIS, MIA, adenocarcinoma. Highest clonality occurred in KRAS-mutant, not EGFR-mutant or double wild-type, nodules. Later-stage lesions appeared to have more T cells, more diversity, less clonality.

In its sample, this clone was seen once. Its antigen is unknown. CDR1 and CDR2 from the germline V gene are SEHNR and FQNEAQ (reference sequence). The V gene lost 5 bases and the J gene lost 9 bases, with 14 bases spanning the gap. This CDR3 is built from 14 residues. Using immunoSEQ multiplex PCR, the repertoire was profiled, and TCRdb retains in-frame clones only, with some absent. The top ten clones hold more than 10% of a sample with 3,500 to 4,500 clones, over 60% of them seen once. This chain connects TRBV7-9 to TRBJ1-6; TRBD1 might be the D (6 bases). The sample consisted of FFPE lung adenocarcinoma in situ tissue. This TCR was recovered from a person aged 60 to 85 with lung adenocarcinoma. This CDR3 is CASSATTGFSPLHF. For the CDR3, the DNA is TGTGCCAGCAGCGCCACAACAGGGTTTTCACCCCTCCACTTT.